The rows below give T cell receptor beta chains drawn from one sample of a study of T-cell reconstitution after alpha-beta-depleted transplantation in children. TCRdb called the PCR reads again in MiXCR, with one record for every CDR3 protein. Counted here are about 370,000 distinct CDR3 sequences, just over 20% occurring once; the ten biggest clones make up less than 4.5%. Sequenced material: PBMCs from the stem cell graft donor, taken from the stem cell graft. The receptors shown here come from a human donor who donated a stem cell graft to a child with acute myeloid leukemia. The CDR3 runs from the conserved cysteine through the conserved F or W. A D gene is named only where the DNA matches it firmly. A clone size is listed for some rows: how often the clone was seen (once, few, many), or a class if it is expanded.

j_call clone_size d_call v_call cdr3_aa cdr3_nt
TRBJ1-2 . . TRBV29-1 CSVEDSHYGYTF TGCAGCGTTGAGGACAGTCACTATGGCTACACCTTC
TRBJ2-1 . . TRBV24-1 CATSDFKGEQFF TGTGCCACCAGTGATTTTAAGGGGGAGCAGTTCTTC
TRBJ2-1 many . TRBV27 CASRLSAYSYNEQFF TGTGCCAGCAGGCTAAGTGCGTACTCCTACAATGAGCAGTTCTTC
TRBJ2-2 many . TRBV20-1 CSARDSQAAGELFF TGCAGTGCTAGAGATTCCCAGGCAGCCGGGGAGCTGTTTTTT
TRBJ1-5 few TRBD1 TRBV10-2 CASSVGTANQPQHF TGCGCCAGCAGCGTCGGGACAGCGAATCAGCCCCAGCATTTT
TRBJ2-7 . TRBD2 TRBV5-1 CASTREDLSYEQYF TGCGCCAGTACGCGGGAGGACCTCTCCTACGAGCAGTACTTC
TRBJ2-5 . . TRBV5-5 CASSLRDEGRRETQYF TGTGCCAGCAGCTTGCGTGACGAGGGTAGGCGGGAGACCCAGTACTTC
TRBJ2-3 few . TRBV6-2/TRBV6-3 CASRRFEGTTDTQYF TGTGCCAGCAGACGCTTCGAGGGTACCACAGATACGCAGTATTTT
TRBJ2-2 once TRBD2 TRBV28 CASTPPGGTVTGELFF TGTGCCAGCACCCCCCCGGGGGGTACGGTCACCGGGGAGCTGTTTTTT
TRBJ1-2 . . TRBV27 CASSWAGEANYGYTF TGTGCCAGCAGTTGGGCAGGGGAGGCTAACTATGGCTACACCTTC
TRBJ1-2 . . TRBV6-2/TRBV6-3 CASSNTGKGNYGYTF TGTGCCAGCAGTAACACAGGGAAGGGGAACTATGGCTACACCTTC
TRBJ2-2 . . TRBV7-7 CASSSFGRNTGELFF TGTGCTAGCAGCAGCTTCGGGCGGAACACCGGGGAGCTGTTTTTT
TRBJ2-3 few . TRBV12-3/TRBV12-4 CASSLTGVGRDTDTQYF TGTGCCAGCAGTTTAACTGGTGTCGGGAGAGACACAGATACGCAGTATTTT
TRBJ2-3 . TRBD2 TRBV20-1 CSTSGRAGDTQYF TGCAGTACTAGCGGGAGGGCCGGAGATACGCAGTATTTT
TRBJ1-5 . . TRBV7-9 CASSILNQPQHF TGTGCCAGCAGCATTTTAAATCAGCCCCAGCATTTT
TRBJ2-7 many TRBD1 TRBV4-2 CASSQARDSYEQYF TGTGCCAGCAGCCAGGCCCGGGACAGCTACGAGCAGTACTTC
TRBJ2-7 few . TRBV20-1 CSARSAEGGYEQYF TGCAGTGCTAGATCCGCGGAAGGGGGCTACGAGCAGTACTTC
TRBJ1-5 . . TRBV28 CASSLKFRGSNQPQHF TGTGCCAGCAGTTTAAAGTTTAGGGGTAGCAATCAGCCCCAGCATTTT
TRBJ2-2 . . TRBV29-1 CSVERGHLNTGELFF TGCAGCGTTGAAAGGGGACACCTGAACACCGGGGAGCTGTTTTTT
TRBJ2-1 many . TRBV9 CASSALQGGQFF TGTGCCAGCAGCGCCTTGCAGGGGGGGCAGTTCTTC
TRBJ2-1 . . TRBV25-1 CASSEDNLSYNEQFF TGTGCCAGCAGTGAAGACAACCTTTCCTACAATGAGCAGTTCTTC
TRBJ2-1 many TRBD1 TRBV20-1 CSAPYPGQGYNEQFF TGCAGTGCTCCCTACCCGGGACAGGGGTACAATGAGCAGTTCTTC
TRBJ2-7 few . TRBV21-1 CASSKIESRLENITYEQYF TGTGCCAGCAGCAAAATCGAGTCCAGACTGGAGAACATTACCTACGAGCAGTACTTC
TRBJ1-5 few TRBD1 TRBV28 CASSDRVGSNQPQHF TGTGCCAGCAGTGACAGGGTAGGGAGCAATCAGCCCCAGCATTTT
TRBJ2-6 . . TRBV12-3/TRBV12-4 CASSFPPVSGANVLTF TGTGCCAGCAGTTTCCCCCCCGTCTCTGGGGCCAACGTCCTGACTTTC
TRBJ2-1 many . TRBV28 CASSLLMDGVDEQFF TGTGCCAGCAGTTTACTTATGGATGGGGTTGATGAGCAGTTCTTC
TRBJ1-6 . . TRBV19 CASSKGLMSSYNSPLHF TGTGCCAGTAGTAAGGGTCTTATGAGCTCCTATAATTCACCCCTCCACTTT